The sample holds many counts of the clone carrying this T cell receptor (beta chain). Its antigen is undetermined. The source of the sample is a study of metastatic and nonmetastatic thyroid tumors. General study findings and limits: The study reportedly found significantly higher TCR beta diversity in malignant thyroid tumors than benign nodules, in blood and tumor.

Nobody among the patients had been given any treatment before thyroid surgery. Per the authors' pipeline: Building a distant-metastasis classifier for papillary thyroid cancer drew on CDR3 differences across clinicopathological groups. TCRdb re-analyzed the PCR reads through MiXCR. None of the V and J calls come from the authors' own analysis; TCRdb made them. The data contain around 13,000 clones, about 23% of them singletons. Sequencing input: blood. The clonotype originates from a female donor with papillary thyroid cancer or a benign thyroid nodule (not recorded which). Some clones in this sample may be carry-over from other donors' samples.

The CDR3: CASSLQGLAGANVLTF. The CDR3 region has the DNA TGTGCCAGCAGCTTACAGGGTCTGGCTGGGGCCAACGTCCTGACTTTC. The V call is TRBV11-2, the J call TRBJ2-6, with D possibly being TRBD1 (5 bases). The CDR3 loop spans 16 amino acids. Trimming cost V 2 bases and J 2 bases, with 10 bases left between them. Germline CDR1 is SGHAT and CDR2 is FQNNGV.